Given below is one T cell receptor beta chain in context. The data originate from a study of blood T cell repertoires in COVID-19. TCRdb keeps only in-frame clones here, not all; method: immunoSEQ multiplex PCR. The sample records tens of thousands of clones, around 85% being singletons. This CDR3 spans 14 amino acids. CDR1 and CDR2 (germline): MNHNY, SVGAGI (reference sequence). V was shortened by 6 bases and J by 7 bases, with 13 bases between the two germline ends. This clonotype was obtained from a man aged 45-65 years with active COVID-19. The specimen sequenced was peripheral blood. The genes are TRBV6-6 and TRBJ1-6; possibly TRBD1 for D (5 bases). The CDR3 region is CASSPQGGNSPLHF. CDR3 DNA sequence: TGTGCCAGCAGCCCTCAGGGAGGCAATTCACCCCTCCACTTT.